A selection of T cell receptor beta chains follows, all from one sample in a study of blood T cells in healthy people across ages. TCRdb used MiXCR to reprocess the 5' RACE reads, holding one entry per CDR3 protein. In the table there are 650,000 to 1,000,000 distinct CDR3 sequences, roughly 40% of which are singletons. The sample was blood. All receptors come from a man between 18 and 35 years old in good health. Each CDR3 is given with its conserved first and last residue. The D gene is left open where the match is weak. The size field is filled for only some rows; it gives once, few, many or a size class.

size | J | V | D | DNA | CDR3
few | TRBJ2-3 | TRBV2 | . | TGTGCCAGCAGTCCCCCCTCAAAGGCAGATACGCAGTATTTT | CASSPPSKADTQYF
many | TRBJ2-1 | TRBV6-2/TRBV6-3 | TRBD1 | TGTGCCAGCACAACAGGGGTCTACAATGAGCAGTTCTTC | CASTTGVYNEQFF
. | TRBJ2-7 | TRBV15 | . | TGTGCCACCAGCAGAGAAATAAATCATTCTAAGGGGAGCTACTACAATGAGCAGTACTTC | CATSREINHSKGSYYNEQYF
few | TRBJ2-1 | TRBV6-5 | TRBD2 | TGTGCCAGCAGCCCTAGACTAGCGGGGAGCGACAATGAGCAGTTCTTC | CASSPRLAGSDNEQFF
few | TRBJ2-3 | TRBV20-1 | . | TGCAGTGCCAGTGGGGGGCGGTTCACAGATACGCAGTATTTT | CSASGGRFTDTQYF
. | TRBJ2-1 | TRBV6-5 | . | TGTGCCAGCAGTTTATACAAGGGGTTTTACAATGAGCAGTTCTTC | CASSLYKGFYNEQFF
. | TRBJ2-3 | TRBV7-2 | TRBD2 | TGTGCCAGCAGCCCCGGGACTAGCGGGCTAGATACGCAGTATTTT | CASSPGTSGLDTQYF
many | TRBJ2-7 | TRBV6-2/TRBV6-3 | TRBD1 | TGTGCCAGCAGTTACGACAGGGTCACCTACGAGCAGTACTTC | CASSYDRVTYEQYF
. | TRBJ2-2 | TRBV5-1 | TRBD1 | TGCGCCAGCAGCTTGTGGTACAGGGGAATTGACACCGGGGAGCTGTTTTTT | CASSLWYRGIDTGELFF
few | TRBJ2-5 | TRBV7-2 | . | TGTGCCAGCGGGGGCTTCCAAGAGACCCAGTACTTC | CASGGFQETQYF
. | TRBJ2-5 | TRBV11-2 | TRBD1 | TGTGCCAGCAGCCTGACAGGGGACGGGGAGACCCAGTACTTC | CASSLTGDGETQYF
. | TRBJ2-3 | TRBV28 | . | TGTGCCAGCCAGGTAGACTTTAGCACAGATACGCAGTATTTT | CASQVDFSTDTQYF
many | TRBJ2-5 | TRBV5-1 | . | TGCGCCAGCAGCTGGGAACAACGAGAGACCCAGTACTTC | CASSWEQRETQYF
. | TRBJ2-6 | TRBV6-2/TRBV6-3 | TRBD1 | TGTGCCAGCAGGGTGGACAGGCCTAAAACGGGCCTTGGGGCCAACGTCCTGACTTTC | CASRVDRPKTGLGANVLTF
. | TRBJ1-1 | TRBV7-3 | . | TGTGCCAGCAGCCGAACGGGACCGACGAGTGAAGCTTTCTTT | CASSRTGPTSEAFF
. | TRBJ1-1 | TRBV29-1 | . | TGCGGCGTTGAAGAACCGAACACTGAAGCTTTCTTT | CGVEEPNTEAFF
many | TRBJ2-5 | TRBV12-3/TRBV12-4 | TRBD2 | TGTGCCAGCAGTTTAGCTCGACTAGCGGGGGGGGTTGGCCAAGAGACCCAGTACTTC | CASSLARLAGGVGQETQYF
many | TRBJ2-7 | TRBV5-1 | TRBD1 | TGCGCCAGCAGCTTGGCCGGGACAGGGTTTTACTACGAGCAGTACTTC | CASSLAGTGFYYEQYF
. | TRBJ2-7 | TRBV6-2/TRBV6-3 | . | TGTGCCAGCATTTACTCGGGCCCTTCGAACGAGCAGTACTTC | CASIYSGPSNEQYF
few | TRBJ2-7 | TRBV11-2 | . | TGTGCCAGCAGCTTAACCCACTCAAACTCCTACGAGCAGTACTTC | CASSLTHSNSYEQYF
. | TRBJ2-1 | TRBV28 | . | TGTGCCAGCAGTTCCCCCCCCCGGGACATTGCCCTAAGCTCCTACAATGAGCAGTTCTTC | CASSSPPRDIALSSYNEQFF
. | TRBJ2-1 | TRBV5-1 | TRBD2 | TGCGCCAGCAGCTCTTTAGCGGGGTTACCTTACAATGAGCAGTTCTTC | CASSSLAGLPYNEQFF
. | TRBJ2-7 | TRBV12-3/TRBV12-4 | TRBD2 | TGTGCCAGCAGCCAGACTAGCGACTCCTACGAGCAGTACTTC | CASSQTSDSYEQYF
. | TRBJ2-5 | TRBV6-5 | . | TGTGCCAGCAGCCGAGGCGGGACGTTCGAAGAGACCCAGTACTTC | CASSRGGTFEETQYF
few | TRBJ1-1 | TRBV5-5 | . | TGCGCCGGCAGCCAGGTTTTGGCATCTGAAGCTTTCTTT | CAGSQVLASEAFF
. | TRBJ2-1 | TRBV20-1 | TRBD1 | TGCAGTGCGCCGGACAGGGGGCGCAATCGTGAGCAGTTCTTC | CSAPDRGRNREQFF
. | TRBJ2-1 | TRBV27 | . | TGTGCCAGCAGTCCAAGGGACGGGGGTTACGAGCAGTTCTTC | CASSPRDGGYEQFF
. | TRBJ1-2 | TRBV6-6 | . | TGTGCCAGCAGCTCACCCGGGGCCCCCTATGGCTACACCTTC | CASSSPGAPYGYTF
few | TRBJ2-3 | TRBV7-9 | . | TGTGCCAGCAGCCCGCTCCGGACCACTCGCACAGATACGCAGTATTTT | CASSPLRTTRTDTQYF
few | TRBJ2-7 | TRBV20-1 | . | TGCAGTGCTAGCCCCCGACTAACGAGCTCCTACGAGCAGTACTTC | CSASPRLTSSYEQYF
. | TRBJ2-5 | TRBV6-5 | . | TGTGCCAGCAGTTCAGGGGCGCCCCCCAAGCAGTACTTC | CASSSGAPPKQYF
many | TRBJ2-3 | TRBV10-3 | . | TGTGCCATCAGAACCCAAGCGGAGGATACGCAGTATTTT | CAIRTQAEDTQYF
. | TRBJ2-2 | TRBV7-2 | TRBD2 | TGTGCCAGCGGCACGACTAGCTCGGCCGGGGAGCTGTTTTTT | CASGTTSSAGELFF
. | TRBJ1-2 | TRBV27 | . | TGTGCCAGCAGTTTAGGGTCGGGGTGGGACTATGACTACACCTTC | CASSLGSGWDYDYTF
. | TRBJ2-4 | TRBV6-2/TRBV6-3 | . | TGTGCCAGCAGTTATGAGTGGACAGAGCTAGCCAAAACCATTCAGTACTTC | CASSYEWTELAKTIQYF
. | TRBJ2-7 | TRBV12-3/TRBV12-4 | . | TGTGCCAGCAGTTTGGCGGGGTCTCGGTACGAGCAGTACTTC | CASSLAGSRYEQYF